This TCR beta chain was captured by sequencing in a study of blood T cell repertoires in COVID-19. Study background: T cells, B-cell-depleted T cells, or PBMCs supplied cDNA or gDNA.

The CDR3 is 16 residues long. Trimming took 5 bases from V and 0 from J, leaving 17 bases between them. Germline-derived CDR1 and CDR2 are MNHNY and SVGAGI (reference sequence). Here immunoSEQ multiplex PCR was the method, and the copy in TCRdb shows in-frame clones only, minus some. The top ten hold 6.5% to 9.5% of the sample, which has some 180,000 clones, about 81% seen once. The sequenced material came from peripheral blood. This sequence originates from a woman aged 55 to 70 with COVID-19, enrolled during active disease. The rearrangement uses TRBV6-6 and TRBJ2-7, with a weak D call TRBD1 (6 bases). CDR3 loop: CASSGRQVDSSYEQYF. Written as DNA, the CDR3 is TGTGCCAGCAGTGGGAGACAGGTCGATAGCTCCTACGAGCAGTACTTC.